This T cell receptor (beta chain) was identified in a study of human T cells and chemical hapten exposure. TCRdb passed the RACE reads through MiXCR, listing each CDR3 protein once. Among over 300,000 distinct CDR3 sequences listed, 4.5% to 6% were seen once. This clonotype was counted many times. J lost 2 bases, V lost 5 bases, and 3 bases had no gene match. CDR3 length: 14 residues. Per the germline V gene, CDR1 is LGHNA and CDR2 is YSLEER. Time point reported: pre-sensitization, week 0. The sample's treatment: therapeutic diphenylcyclopropenone sensitization with weekly scalp DPC. This sequence originates from a woman aged 45-65 years with alopecia areata. Some clones in this sample may be carry-over from other donors' samples. The chain couples TRBV4-3 to TRBJ2-7, with TRBD2 matching 10 bases. Here the sequenced sample was whole blood, taken in connection with sensitization to the hapten diphenylcyclopropenone (DPC). The CDR3 loop is CASSATSGAYEQYF. The CDR3 DNA follows: TGCGCCAGCAGCGCTACTAGCGGGGCCTACGAGCAGTACTTC.